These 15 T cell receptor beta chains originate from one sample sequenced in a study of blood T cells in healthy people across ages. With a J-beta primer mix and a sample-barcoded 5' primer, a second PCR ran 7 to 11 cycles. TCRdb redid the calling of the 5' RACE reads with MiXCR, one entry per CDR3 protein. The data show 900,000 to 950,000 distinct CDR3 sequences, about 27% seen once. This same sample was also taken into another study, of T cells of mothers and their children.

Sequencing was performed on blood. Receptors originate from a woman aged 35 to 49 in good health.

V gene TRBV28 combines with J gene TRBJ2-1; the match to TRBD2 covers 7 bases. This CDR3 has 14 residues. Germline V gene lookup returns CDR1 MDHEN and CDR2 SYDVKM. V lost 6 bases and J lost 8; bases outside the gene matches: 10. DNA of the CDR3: TGTGCCAGCAGAAGACTAGCAGGGTCGGATGAGCAGTTCTTC. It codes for CASRRLAGSDEQFF.

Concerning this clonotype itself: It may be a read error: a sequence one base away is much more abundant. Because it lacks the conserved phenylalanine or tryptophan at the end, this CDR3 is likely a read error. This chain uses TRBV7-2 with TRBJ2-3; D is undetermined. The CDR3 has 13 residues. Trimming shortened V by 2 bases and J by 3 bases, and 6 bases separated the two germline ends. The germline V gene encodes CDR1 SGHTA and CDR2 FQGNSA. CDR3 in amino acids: CASSLSPTDTQYV. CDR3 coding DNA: TGTGCCAGCAGCTTAAGTCCGACAGATACGCAGTATGTT.

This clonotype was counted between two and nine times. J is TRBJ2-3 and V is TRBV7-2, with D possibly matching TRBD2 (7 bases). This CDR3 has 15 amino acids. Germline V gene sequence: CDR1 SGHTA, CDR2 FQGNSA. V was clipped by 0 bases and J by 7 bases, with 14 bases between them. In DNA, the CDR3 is TGTGCCAGCAGCTTAGCAGTTCGGGGGGCAAATACGCAGTATTTT. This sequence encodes CASSLAVRGANTQYF.

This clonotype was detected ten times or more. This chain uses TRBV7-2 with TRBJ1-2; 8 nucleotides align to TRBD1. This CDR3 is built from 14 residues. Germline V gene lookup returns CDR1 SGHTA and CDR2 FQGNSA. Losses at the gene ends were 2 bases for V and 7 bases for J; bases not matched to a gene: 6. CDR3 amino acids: CASSLSRTGLGYTF. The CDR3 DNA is TGTGCCAGCAGCTTATCCCGGACAGGGCTTGGCTACACCTTC.

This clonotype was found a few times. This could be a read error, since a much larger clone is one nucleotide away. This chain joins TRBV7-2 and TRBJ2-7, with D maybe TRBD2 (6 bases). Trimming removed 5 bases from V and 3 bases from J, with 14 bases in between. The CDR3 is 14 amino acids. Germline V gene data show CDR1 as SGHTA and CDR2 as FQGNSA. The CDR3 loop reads CASSNGAGSYEQYF. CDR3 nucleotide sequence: TGTGCCAGCAGCAACGGGGCGGGGAGCTACGAGCAGTACTTC. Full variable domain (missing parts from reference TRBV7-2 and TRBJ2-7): GAGVSQSPSNKVTEKGKDVELRCDPISGHTALYWYRQSLGQGLEFLIYFQGNSAPDKSGLPSDRFSAERTGGSVSTLTIQRTQQEDSAVYLCASSNGAGSYEQYFGPGTRLTVT.

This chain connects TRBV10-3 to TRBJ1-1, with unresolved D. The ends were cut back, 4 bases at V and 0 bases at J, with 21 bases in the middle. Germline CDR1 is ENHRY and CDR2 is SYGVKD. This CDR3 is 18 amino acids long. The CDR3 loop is CAISGAAAAPTMNTEAFF. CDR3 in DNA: TGTGCCATCAGTGGCGCGGCCGCCGCCCCAACTATGAACACTGAAGCTTTCTTT.

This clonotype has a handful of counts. CDR3 sequence: CASSLRTSLGHGYTF. DNA of the CDR3: TGCGCCAGCAGCTTGAGGACAAGCCTGGGCCATGGCTACACCTTC. The chain employs TRBV5-1 and TRBJ1-2; possibly TRBD1 for D (5 bases). This CDR3 region has 15 residues. The V end lost 1 base, the J end lost 6 bases, and 16 bases lay between the germline ends. Looked up from germline, CDR1 is SGHRS and CDR2 is YFSETQ. The whole variable domain, remainder taken from reference TRBV5-1 and TRBJ1-2, is KAGVTQTPRYLIKTRGQQVTLSCSPISGHRSVSWYQQTPGQGLQFLFEYFSETQRNKGNFPGRFSGRQFSNSRSEMNVSTLELGDSALYLCASSLRTSLGHGYTFGSGTRLTVV.

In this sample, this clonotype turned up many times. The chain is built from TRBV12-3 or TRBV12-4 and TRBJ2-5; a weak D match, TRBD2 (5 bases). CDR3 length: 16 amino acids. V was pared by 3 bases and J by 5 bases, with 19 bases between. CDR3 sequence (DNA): TGTGCCAGCAGTTTGAATAGGAGGACGTCATGGGAGACCCAGTACTTC. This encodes CASSLNRRTSWETQYF.

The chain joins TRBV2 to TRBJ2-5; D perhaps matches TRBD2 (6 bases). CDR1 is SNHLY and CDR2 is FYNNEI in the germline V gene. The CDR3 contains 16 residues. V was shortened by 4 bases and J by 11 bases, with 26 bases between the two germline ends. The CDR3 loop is CASSGIQLGQGGEQYF. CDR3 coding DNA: TGTGCCAGCAGTGGGATTCAACTGGGCCAAGGAGGGGAGCAGTACTTC.

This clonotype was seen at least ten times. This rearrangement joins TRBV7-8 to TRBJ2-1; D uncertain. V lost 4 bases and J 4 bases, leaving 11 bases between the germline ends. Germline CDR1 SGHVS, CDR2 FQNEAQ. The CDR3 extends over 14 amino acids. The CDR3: CASSSSGFYNEQFF. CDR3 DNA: TGTGCCAGCAGCTCATCCGGGTTTTACAATGAGCAGTTCTTC.

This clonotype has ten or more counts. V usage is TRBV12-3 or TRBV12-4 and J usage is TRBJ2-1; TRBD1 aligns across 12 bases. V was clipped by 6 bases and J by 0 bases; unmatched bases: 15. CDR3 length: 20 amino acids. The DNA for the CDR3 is TGTGCCAGCAGACACACCGGGACAGGGGGCCCTCGGAGCTCCTACAATGAGCAGTTCTTC. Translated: CASRHTGTGGPRSSYNEQFF.

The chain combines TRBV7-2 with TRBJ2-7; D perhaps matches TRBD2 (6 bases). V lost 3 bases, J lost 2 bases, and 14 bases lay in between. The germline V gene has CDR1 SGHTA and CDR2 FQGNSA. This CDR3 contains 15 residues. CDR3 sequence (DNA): TGTGCCAGCAGCTTTGGGAGGAGAACCGCCTACGAGCAGTACTTC. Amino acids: CASSFGRRTAYEQYF.

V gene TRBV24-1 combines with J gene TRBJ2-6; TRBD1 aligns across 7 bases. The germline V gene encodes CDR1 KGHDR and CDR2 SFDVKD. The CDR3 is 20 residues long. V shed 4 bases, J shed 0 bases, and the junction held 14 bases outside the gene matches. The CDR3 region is CATSDVAGTEKLSGANVLTF. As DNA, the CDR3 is TGTGCCACCAGTGACGTAGCCGGGACAGAAAAGCTCTCTGGGGCCAACGTCCTGACTTTC.

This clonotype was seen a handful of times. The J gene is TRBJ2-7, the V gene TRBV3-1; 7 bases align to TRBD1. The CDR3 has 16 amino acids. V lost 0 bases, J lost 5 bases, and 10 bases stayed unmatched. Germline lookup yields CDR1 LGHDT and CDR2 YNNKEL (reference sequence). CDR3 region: CASSQEALPDRNEQYF. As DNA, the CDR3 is TGTGCCAGCAGCCAAGAAGCCCTACCGGACAGGAACGAGCAGTACTTC.

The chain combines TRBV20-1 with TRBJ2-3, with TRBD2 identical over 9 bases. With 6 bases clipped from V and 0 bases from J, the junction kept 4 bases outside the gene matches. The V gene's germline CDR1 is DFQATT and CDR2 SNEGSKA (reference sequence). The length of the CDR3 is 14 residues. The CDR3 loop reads CSAQRGVSTDTQYF. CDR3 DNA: TGCAGTGCACAGCGGGGGGTAAGCACAGATACGCAGTATTTT.